Listed below are T cell receptor beta chains from one sample, sequenced in a study of PD-L1 blockade in urothelial cancer. Repertoires were generated with immunoSEQ multiplex PCR, while TCRdb's copy carries only in-frame clones and drops some. The sample yields about 95,000 clones, around 91% seen once. This specimen was PBMCs, taken around atezolizumab (anti-PD-L1) treatment. The receptors derive from a man in his 60s with urothelial cancer. The CDR3 runs from the conserved cysteine through the conserved F or W. The order of the fields is clone size, J gene, D gene, V gene, CDR3 DNA, CDR3 protein. The D gene is left open where the match is weak. The size entry is marked missing in some rows and otherwise reads once, few, many or a size class.

size: -; J: TRBJ1-1; D: -; V: TRBV6-6; DNA: TGTGCCAGCAGCACGGGTTGGTCAGCTTTCTTT; CDR3: CASSTGWSAFF
size: -; J: TRBJ2-7; D: -; V: TRBV4-2; DNA: TGTGCCAGCAGCCCTAAGGGGGGGGCCGAGCAGTACTTC; CDR3: CASSPKGGAEQYF
size: -; J: TRBJ2-1; D: -; V: TRBV9; DNA: TGTGCCAGCGGGGCACTTCTTCTGTCCTCCTACAATGAGCAGTTCTTC; CDR3: CASGALLLSSYNEQFF
size: once; J: TRBJ1-3; D: -; V: TRBV4-1; DNA: TGCGCCAGCAGCCAAGAAGTGACAGTAATTGGAAACACCATATATTTT; CDR3: CASSQEVTVIGNTIYF
size: -; J: TRBJ1-2; D: TRBD1; V: TRBV29-1; DNA: TGCAGCGCCGGGGACAGGGCAAACTATGGCTACACCTTC; CDR3: CSAGDRANYGYTF
size: -; J: TRBJ1-2; D: -; V: TRBV5-8; DNA: TGTGCCAGCAGCGATGGACAGAGCTATGGCTACACCTTC; CDR3: CASSDGQSYGYTF
size: once; J: TRBJ2-5; D: -; V: TRBV19; DNA: TGTGCCAGTAGTATTTCAGGGCAGGAGACCCAGTACTTC; CDR3: CASSISGQETQYF
size: -; J: TRBJ2-3; D: -; V: TRBV9; DNA: TGTGCCAGCAGCGAGCATGGGGGGGATACGCAGTATTTT; CDR3: CASSEHGGDTQYF
size: -; J: TRBJ2-3; D: -; V: TRBV5-8; DNA: TGTGCCAGCAGCTTACTTTGGCAGACAACAGATACGCAGTATTTT; CDR3: CASSLLWQTTDTQYF
size: -; J: TRBJ1-4; D: TRBD1; V: TRBV29-1; DNA: TGCAGCGTCGATGACAGGGGAGTTTTGGAAAAACTGTTTTTT; CDR3: CSVDDRGVLEKLFF
size: -; J: TRBJ2-1; D: -; V: TRBV6-6; DNA: TGTGCCAGCAGTCACCATTTCGTAGAAAGGAGTGAGCAGTTCTTC; CDR3: CASSHHFVERSEQFF
size: few; J: TRBJ2-2; D: -; V: TRBV19; DNA: TGTGCCAGTAGTATCGTTGCCGGGACCGGGGAGCTGTTTTTT; CDR3: CASSIVAGTGELFF
size: once; J: TRBJ1-1; D: -; V: TRBV11-2; DNA: TGTGCCAGCAGCTTATTCGGGCGGCAGGGGAAGGTTGAAGCTTTCTTT; CDR3: CASSLFGRQGKVEAFF
size: few; J: TRBJ1-1; D: TRBD1; V: TRBV2; DNA: TGTGCCAGCAACGACAGGGCTAACACTGAAGCTTTCTTT; CDR3: CASNDRANTEAFF
size: -; J: TRBJ2-7; D: TRBD2; V: TRBV5-1; DNA: TGCGCCAGCAGCCGGAAAACTAGCGGCGGCGAGCAGTACTTC; CDR3: CASSRKTSGGEQYF
size: -; J: TRBJ2-6; D: TRBD1; V: TRBV15; DNA: TGTGCCACCAGGGCCCAAGAGGGACAGGGGGCAAGAGCTGGGGCCAACGTCCTGACTTTC; CDR3: CATRAQEGQGARAGANVLTF
size: -; J: TRBJ1-4; D: -; V: TRBV6-5; DNA: TGTGCCAGCAGTTACAAAGCGGCAGCAACTAATGAAAAACTGTTTTTT; CDR3: CASSYKAAATNEKLFF
size: -; J: TRBJ1-5; D: -; V: TRBV4-2; DNA: TGTGCCAGCAGCCAAGAGCGTAGTCCCTCCTCATCTTATAGCAATCAGCCCCAGCATTTT; CDR3: CASSQERSPSSSYSNQPQHF
size: -; J: TRBJ1-1; D: -; V: TRBV4-1; DNA: TGCGCCAGCAGCCAAGATCTCAGGGTCACTGAAGCTTTCTTT; CDR3: CASSQDLRVTEAFF
size: -; J: TRBJ1-1; D: -; V: TRBV5-1; DNA: TGCGCCAGCAGCTTGGAAGGACAGAACACTGAAGCTTTCTTT; CDR3: CASSLEGQNTEAFF
size: few; J: TRBJ1-1; D: TRBD1; V: TRBV4-1; DNA: TGCGCCAGCAGCCGAGACAGGGCCGCTGAAGCTTTCTTT; CDR3: CASSRDRAAEAFF
size: -; J: TRBJ2-2; D: TRBD2; V: TRBV7-2; DNA: TGTGCCAGCATCGAGCGGGAGGATAACACCGGGGAGCTGTTTTTT; CDR3: CASIEREDNTGELFF
size: once; J: TRBJ1-5; D: TRBD1; V: TRBV19; DNA: TGTGCCAGTAGTATGACAGGGTTGGGCAATCAGCCCCAGCATTTT; CDR3: CASSMTGLGNQPQHF
size: -; J: TRBJ1-1; D: -; V: TRBV30; DNA: TGTGCCTGGAGAGGGGAGGCCTCCACTGAAGCTTTCTTT; CDR3: CAWRGEASTEAFF
size: -; J: TRBJ1-2; D: -; V: TRBV7-9; DNA: TGTGCCAGCAGCTTAATACCGTCCTCTCTCCGGAGCTATGGCTACACCTTC; CDR3: CASSLIPSSLRSYGYTF
size: -; J: TRBJ2-7; D: TRBD1; V: TRBV6-1; DNA: TGTGCCAGCAGCCTCCGGGACAGGGGGCTCTACGAGCAGTACTTC; CDR3: CASSLRDRGLYEQYF
size: -; J: TRBJ2-2; D: -; V: TRBV7-6; DNA: TGTGCCAGCAGGACCATACTGGGCCAAACCGCGAACACCGGGGAGCTGTTTTTT; CDR3: CASRTILGQTANTGELFF
size: -; J: TRBJ2-7; D: TRBD2; V: TRBV7-2; DNA: TGTGCCAGCAGCTTAACAAGGACTAGCGGGCCGGACGAGCAGTACTTC; CDR3: CASSLTRTSGPDEQYF
size: -; J: TRBJ2-1; D: -; V: TRBV5-6; DNA: TGTGCCAGCAGTTTACCGGGACTCGCGGGCAATGAGCAGTTCTTC; CDR3: CASSLPGLAGNEQFF
size: -; J: TRBJ2-3; D: TRBD1; V: TRBV5-6; DNA: TGTGCCAGCAGCCCCCGACAGGGCCTAAGCACAGATACGCAGTATTTT; CDR3: CASSPRQGLSTDTQYF
size: -; J: TRBJ2-3; D: TRBD1; V: TRBV7-2; DNA: TGTGCCAGCAGCCTCTTTATTTCGGGACAGGGCTCGGATACGCAGTATTTT; CDR3: CASSLFISGQGSDTQYF
size: once; J: TRBJ2-1; D: TRBD2; V: TRBV5-1; DNA: TGCGCCAGCAGCTTACTAGCGGGAGGGCTTAATGAGCAGTTCTTC; CDR3: CASSLLAGGLNEQFF
size: -; J: TRBJ2-7; D: TRBD1; V: TRBV19; DNA: TGTGCCAGTAGTATGAGCGGACAGGGGTCCTACGAGCAGTACTTC; CDR3: CASSMSGQGSYEQYF
size: once; J: TRBJ2-2; D: TRBD1; V: TRBV18; DNA: TGTGCCAGCTCACGCGGGACAGGGGACACCGGGGAGCTGTTTTTT; CDR3: CASSRGTGDTGELFF
size: -; J: TRBJ2-3; D: TRBD2; V: TRBV30; DNA: TGTGCCTGGAGGGGACTAGCAGATACGCAGTATTTT; CDR3: CAWRGLADTQYF